This T cell receptor beta chain was identified in a study of T-cell reconstitution after alpha-beta-depleted transplantation in children. Study outcomes and limitations: Newly produced T cells mostly accounted for T-cell counts and diversity one year post-transplant. Some patients owed their high day-60 TCRbeta diversity to surviving recipient T cells and thymic progenitors. By about two months after transplant, alpha-beta T cells reportedly arose from several hundred graft clones that had expanded.

For TCRbeta, the library was prepared with unique molecular identifiers. One entry per CDR3 protein results from TCRdb running MiXCR on the PCR reads. The data contain hundreds of thousands of distinct CDR3 sequences, around 13% of them singletons. This clonotype was observed a handful of times. Its antigen is unidentified. The CDR3 spans 17 residues. The source is a male patient younger than 18 who had a stem cell transplant for acute myeloid leukemia, so the T cells may come from the graft donor. The sequenced sample was PBMCs, mostly from graft donor cells, obtained 360 days after TCRalphabeta/CD19-depleted stem cell transplant. This chain joins TRBV21-1 and TRBJ2-7; no DNA check was done on the table's D call, TRBD1. TRBV21-1 is listed as a pseudogene. The CDR3 sequence is CASSTNFVGTYRYEQYF. CDR3 coding DNA: TGTGCCAGCAGCACTAACTTTGTCGGGACATACCGCTACGAGCAGTACTTC.